This TCR beta chain was identified during a study of cytomegalovirus exposure and HLA in healthy donors. Findings and limits, study-wide: Most TCR beta V segments were productive about 87% or about 30% of the time in an earlier analysis. The CMV antigen specificity of a few CMV-associated chains was confirmed through in vitro analysis. Later, TCR association rates were found to vary by HLA locus, highest for DRB1 and lowest for HLA-C.

As for this clone: The antigen is undetermined.

V was clipped by 4 bases and J by 6 bases; unmatched bases: 10. The germline CDR1 and CDR2 sequences are SGHNT and YENEEA. This CDR3 is 16 amino acids long. This PCR relied on a set of 60 Vbeta primers and 13 Jbeta primers. Using immunoSEQ multiplex PCR, the repertoire was profiled, and TCRdb retains in-frame clones only, with some absent. The table has about 130,000 clones, about 80% seen once. Sequenced: PBMCs. The rearrangement joins TRBV11-3 to TRBJ2-7, with 12 bases aligning to TRBD2. The clonotype originates from a man aged 40-49 years in good health and CMV-seropositive. The CDR3 nucleotides are TGTGCCAGCAGCTCCGGACTAGCGGGGCCTATTGGCGAGCAGTACTTC. Translating it yields CASSSGLAGPIGEQYF.